Listed below are T cell receptor beta chains from one sample, sequenced in a study of cytomegalovirus exposure and HLA in healthy donors. Assay: immunoSEQ multiplex PCR; the TCRdb copy retains only in-frame clones and omits some. The table has roughly 150,000 clones, 75% seen once. Sequenced: PBMCs. All receptors come from a female donor in good health and CMV-seronegative. Both conserved end residues are trimmed from each CDR3. The D gene is left open where the match is weak.

D,J,V,CDR3
TRBD2,TRBJ2-7,TRBV28,ASSLGGEFYEQY
NA,TRBJ2-3,TRBV9,ASSALGADTQY
TRBD2,TRBJ2-1,TRBV18,ASSGDIAGGRNEQF
TRBD1,TRBJ2-7,TRBV29-1,SVRGTGAEQY
NA,TRBJ2-3,TRBV7-2,ASSLQSTDTQY
TRBD2,TRBJ2-7,TRBV27,AKTTSGGHYEQY
TRBD2,TRBJ2-5,TRBV6-5,ASNRLAGGQETQY
NA,TRBJ1-2,TRBV29-1,SVVAETRNYGYT
TRBD1,TRBJ2-5,TRBV11-2,ASSFRIPRDRGEETQY
NA,TRBJ1-1,TRBV30,AWSLFRGSEAF
TRBD1,TRBJ1-2,TRBV7-2,ASSRMPGTANYGYT
NA,TRBJ1-6,TRBV11-2,ASSFSGVNSPLH
NA,TRBJ2-7,TRBV30,AWSVSLANEQY
NA,TRBJ2-5,TRBV6-6,ASSSQDPGDRETQY
TRBD2,TRBJ2-2,TRBV9,ASSVTSGSPPNTGELF
TRBD2,TRBJ2-7,TRBV29-1,SVEGLAGAYEQY
NA,TRBJ1-3,TRBV30,AWRGQGTGNTIY
NA,TRBJ2-3,TRBV16,ASSPRQGLTDTQY
NA,NA,TRBV25-1,ASGGAAYEQY
NA,TRBJ1-5,TRBV7-8,ASSSAPGYQPQH
NA,TRBJ1-2,TRBV9,ASSVTTHYGYT
TRBD2,TRBJ2-3,TRBV4-3,ASSPSGGAMATDTQY
NA,TRBJ1-2,TRBV7-8,ASSLGHDPGYT
TRBD2,TRBJ2-1,TRBV2,ASSDGRPRNEQF
NA,TRBJ2-1,TRBV30,AWSVRSSYNEQF
NA,TRBJ2-1,TRBV5-1,ASSLLGSEQF
TRBD1,TRBJ2-5,TRBV9,ASSPRDRQETQY
NA,TRBJ1-2,TRBV5-4,ASSLEQTYGYT
NA,TRBJ2-7,TRBV7-2,ASSLQGPYEQY
TRBD2,TRBJ2-5,TRBV6-1,ASSELLAGGETQY
NA,TRBJ2-7,TRBV28,ASSLSSGATYEQY
TRBD2,TRBJ2-1,TRBV19,ASTEPASGVNEQF
TRBD1,TRBJ1-5,TRBV6-1,ATRKQGASNQPQH
NA,TRBJ1-3,TRBV6-6,ASSYNPGAGNTIY
TRBD2,TRBJ2-1,TRBV7-9,ASSLGLAGDDLEGEQF
TRBD2,TRBJ2-3,TRBV7-7,ASSPGLAGGTDTQY
TRBD2,TRBJ2-1,TRBV7-2,ASSLAGTSGRKINEQF